This paragraph reports one TCR beta chain. The antigen is unknown. The data originate from a study of response to subunit inactivated influenza vaccine. In TCRdb, the RT-PCR reads were re-called with MiXCR into one record per CDR3 protein. This table holds fewer than 200,000 distinct CDR3 sequences, nearly 9.5% found once. General study results and limits: The authors proposed limited new T cell recruitment per seasonal influenza vaccination.

The TCR sequence derives from a man aged 50-60 years who received an inactivated influenza vaccine. This material consisted of non-naive T cells sorted from PBMCs, taken on the day of vaccination.

The CDR3, as DNA: TGTGCCAGCACCCCGGGACTAGCGGGAACTACGCAGTATTTT. Residues: CASTPGLAGTTQYF. The J gene is TRBJ2-3, the V gene TRBV6-2 or TRBV6-3; 13 bases are shared with TRBD2. V shed 7 bases, J shed 8 bases, and the junction held 6 bases outside the gene matches. This CDR3 region has 14 residues. Germline loops: CDR1 MNHEY, CDR2 SVGEGT.